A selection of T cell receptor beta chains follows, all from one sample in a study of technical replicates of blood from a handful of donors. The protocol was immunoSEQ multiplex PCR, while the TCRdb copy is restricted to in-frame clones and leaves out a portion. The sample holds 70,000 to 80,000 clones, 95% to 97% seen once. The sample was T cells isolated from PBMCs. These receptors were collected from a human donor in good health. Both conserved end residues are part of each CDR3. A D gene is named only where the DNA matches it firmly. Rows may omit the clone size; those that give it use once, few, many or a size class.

TGTGCCAGCAGTGAATTCGAGGGGGACTATGGCTACACCTTC	CASSEFEGDYGYTF	-	TRBV25-1	TRBJ1-2	once
TGTGCCAGCAGCCCCAGCGGGACGTACAATGAGCAGTTCTTC	CASSPSGTYNEQFF	TRBD2	TRBV7-2	TRBJ2-1	-
TGTGCCAGCAGTTCGACAGGGGACACTGAAGCTTTCTTT	CASSSTGDTEAFF	TRBD1	TRBV27	TRBJ1-1	-
TGCGCCAGCAGCTCCAACTACAGGGGGGAGAACACTGAAGCTTTCTTT	CASSSNYRGENTEAFF	TRBD1	TRBV5-1	TRBJ1-1	-
TGTGCAAGTCGCTTTTTTTTGACAGTTGGGGCCAACGTCCTGACTTTC	CASRFFLTVGANVLTF	-	TRBV12-2	TRBJ2-6	once
TGTGCCAGCAGTGAATCGACTCCGCAGGGAGGGTTTGACTTC	CASSESTPQGGFDF	TRBD2	TRBV6-1	TRBJ2-7	-
TGTGCCAGCAGTAGAGATTCGGGAAATGGCTACACCTTC	CASSRDSGNGYTF	-	TRBV7-3	TRBJ1-2	-
TGTGCCAGCAGCTCGGGCACAGGGGGCGGTGGCTACACCTTC	CASSSGTGGGGYTF	TRBD1	TRBV11-2	TRBJ1-2	-
TGTGCCAGCAGTCACGGCGGGGGTTGGGGGGAGACCCAGTACTTC	CASSHGGGWGETQYF	TRBD2	TRBV6-5	TRBJ2-5	-
TGTGCCAGCAGCTTGGGGACAGCTGGAGCTTTCTTT	CASSLGTAGAFF	-	TRBV5-6	TRBJ1-1	-
TGTGCCAGCACGGGGGACGCTGGGGGTCCACCATCCTACGAGCAGTACTTC	CASTGDAGGPPSYEQYF	-	TRBV2	TRBJ2-7	-
TGTGCCAGCAGCGTAGGTCTAGGTCGGGGCAATGAGCAGTTCTTC	CASSVGLGRGNEQFF	-	TRBV9	TRBJ2-1	-
TGTGCCAGCAGTTCGGGGGGCGCGGGAGAAGAGACCCAGTACTTC	CASSSGGAGEETQYF	-	TRBV6-5	TRBJ2-5	-
TGCGCCAGCAGCTTGGATCCCTTCCAAGAGACCCAGTACTTC	CASSLDPFQETQYF	-	TRBV5-1	TRBJ2-5	-
TGTGCCAGCAGCCAAAGTAGCGGGAGGGTTTCCTACGAGCAGTACTTC	CASSQSSGRVSYEQYF	TRBD2	TRBV4-2	TRBJ2-7	-
TGCGCCAGCAGCCTCTTGGACAGTCCGAACACCGGGGAGCTGTTTTTT	CASSLLDSPNTGELFF	-	TRBV5-1	TRBJ2-2	-
TGTGCCAGCAGCCCAGGATACTACACCGGGGAGCTGTTTTTT	CASSPGYYTGELFF	-	TRBV7-2	TRBJ2-2	-
TGTGCCAGCAGCTTCGTATTAGGTACCGGAGAGACAGATACGCAGTATTTT	CASSFVLGTGETDTQYF	-	TRBV5-4	TRBJ2-3	-
TGTGCCAGCAGTTTGGGTACAGGGGGCGGGGAGACCCAGTACTTC	CASSLGTGGGETQYF	TRBD1	TRBV27	TRBJ2-5	-
TGCGCCAGCAACCTCGGCGAGGGCGTGGGCCAAGAGACCCAGTACTTC	CASNLGEGVGQETQYF	-	TRBV4-1	TRBJ2-5	-
TGTGCCTGGAGTTCCGCGGGGTGGGAGACCCAGTACTTC	CAWSSAGWETQYF	-	TRBV30	TRBJ2-5	-
TGTGCCAGCAGGCTCAAACAGGGGGCCACTAATGAAAAACTGTTTTTT	CASRLKQGATNEKLFF	TRBD1	TRBV6-6	TRBJ1-4	-
TGCAGCGTTGCGACAGGGGGTCGTGAGCAGTTCTTC	CSVATGGREQFF	TRBD1	TRBV29-1	TRBJ2-1	-
TGTGCCAGCAGGCCGAACACCTTACTTACAGGGGACGACACCGGGGAGCTGTTTTTT	CASRPNTLLTGDDTGELFF	TRBD1	TRBV7-9	TRBJ2-2	-
TGCGCCAGCAGCTTGGGATGGGGGGACTCTGGGGCCAACGTCCTGACTTTC	CASSLGWGDSGANVLTF	-	TRBV5-1	TRBJ2-6	-
TGTGCCAGCGGGGACAGGGGTAATCAGCCCCAGCATTTT	CASGDRGNQPQHF	TRBD1	TRBV25-1	TRBJ1-5	-
TGCGCCAGCAGCCAAGAGCAGGGGGCGACGGGGGATGAGCAGTTCTTC	CASSQEQGATGDEQFF	TRBD1	TRBV4-1	TRBJ2-1	-
TGTGCCAGCAGCGGAGGGGACAGGGTCAATCAGCCCCAGCATTTT	CASSGGDRVNQPQHF	TRBD1	TRBV7-9	TRBJ1-5	-
TGTGCCAGCGGAGGGGCCCAGGAGACCCAGTACTTC	CASGGAQETQYF	-	TRBV9	TRBJ2-5	-
TGCGCCAGCAGCCCGACAGGGTATGGCTACACCTTC	CASSPTGYGYTF	TRBD1	TRBV5-1	TRBJ1-2	-
TGTGCCAGCAGCCACCTTCGGACAGGGGGCAAGGATGGCTACACCTTC	CASSHLRTGGKDGYTF	TRBD1	TRBV14	TRBJ1-2	-
TGTGCCAGCAGTCGAAGGACAGGGGCGCCACCCCTCCACTTT	CASSRRTGAPPLHF	TRBD1	TRBV6-5	TRBJ1-6	-
TGTGCCAGCAGTGAGGGGAGACAGGGCTACGAGCAGTACTTC	CASSEGRQGYEQYF	TRBD1	TRBV2	TRBJ2-7	-
TGTGCCAGCTCATTGACAGGGACGGCGGCCTACGAGCAGTACTTC	CASSLTGTAAYEQYF	TRBD1	TRBV18	TRBJ2-7	-
TGTGCCAGCAGTGAAAGGGTGGTCGCGGGCGAGCAGTACTTC	CASSERVVAGEQYF	-	TRBV2	TRBJ2-7	-
TGCAGCGTTTGTAACTATGGGACAGATACGCAGTATTTT	CSVCNYGTDTQYF	-	TRBV29-1	TRBJ2-3	-
TGTGCCAGCAGCCAAGGGGAGGGTGAGCAGTTCTTC	CASSQGEGEQFF	TRBD2	TRBV4-2	TRBJ2-1	once
TGTGCCAGCAGTGAAGCGCTTATATGGAGCTCCTATGGCTACACCTTC	CASSEALIWSSYGYTF	-	TRBV6-1	TRBJ1-2	-
TGCGCCAGCAGGAGGCCGGGCGGGGGGATTCGAGATACGCAGTATTTT	CASRRPGGGIRDTQYF	TRBD2	TRBV4-1	TRBJ2-3	-
TGTGCCAGCAGCGTGGGGGGCTCCTACGAGCAGTACTTC	CASSVGGSYEQYF	-	TRBV4-2	TRBJ2-7	-
TGTGCCAGCAGCCCGGGACTAGCGGGGACGTACACCGGGGAGCTGTTTTTT	CASSPGLAGTYTGELFF	TRBD2	TRBV5-4	TRBJ2-2	once
TGTGCCAGCAGTGACTCGGGCGACAGGGGCCTAGTCAGTGGCTACACCTTC	CASSDSGDRGLVSGYTF	TRBD1	TRBV6-4	TRBJ1-2	-
TGCGCCAGCAGCCACCCGACACAGAGCTCCTATAATTCACCCCTCCACTTT	CASSHPTQSSYNSPLHF	-	TRBV4-1	TRBJ1-6	-
TGCGCCAGCAGCTTGGCCCGACAGGGCTTTAACTATGGCTACACCTTC	CASSLARQGFNYGYTF	TRBD1	TRBV5-1	TRBJ1-2	-
TGTGCCAGCAGCTTCCCCCTAGGGGATGACACTGAAGCTTTCTTT	CASSFPLGDDTEAFF	-	TRBV11-2	TRBJ1-1	once
TGTGCCAGCAGCTTACGGTCGGCAGGAACCACCAATGAGCAGTTCTTC	CASSLRSAGTTNEQFF	-	TRBV7-3	TRBJ2-1	-
TGTGCCAGCAGCGTGGGAGGTGGCTACACCTTC	CASSVGGGYTF	-	TRBV5-4	TRBJ1-2	-
TGTGCCACCAGCACTAGAAGTGGCAATCAGCCCCAGCATTTT	CATSTRSGNQPQHF	-	TRBV15	TRBJ1-5	-
TGTGCTAGCAGCTTGGGGCGGGGGTACGAGCAGTACTTC	CASSLGRGYEQYF	TRBD2	TRBV7-7	TRBJ2-7	-
TGTGCCAGCAGTTCAGACAGGGCGTCCCAAGAGACCCAGTACTTC	CASSSDRASQETQYF	TRBD1	TRBV6-5	TRBJ2-5	-